The 10 T cell receptor beta chains below were found in one sample sequenced in a study of blood T cell repertoires in COVID-19. Only in-frame clones appear in the TCRdb table, and some are missing; sequencing was by immunoSEQ multiplex PCR. The repertoire includes around 47,000 clones, approximately 90% of them detected once, and approximately 9.6% sits in the top ten. Sequencing input: peripheral blood. The receptors were gathered from a man aged 50-60 years with active COVID-19.

This rearrangement joins TRBV6-1 to TRBJ1-2, with D perhaps TRBD1 (5 bases). Trimming pared 2 bases from V and 6 bases from J, leaving 7 bases between. Germline CDR1 and CDR2: MNHNS and SASEGT. CDR3 size: 12 residues. The CDR3 sequence: CASSELGDGYTF. Written as DNA, the CDR3 is TGTGCCAGCAGTGAATTAGGGGATGGCTACACCTTC.

J is TRBJ2-7 and V is TRBV13; 8 bases agree with TRBD1. CDR1 is PRHDT and CDR2 is FYEKMQ in the germline V gene (reference sequence). The CDR3 length is 14 residues. The trim removed 5 bases at V and 3 bases at J, leaving 6 bases unmatched. CDR3 sequence: CASSAYRGNYEQYF. CDR3 bases: TGTGCCAGCAGCGCCTACAGGGGGAACTACGAGCAGTACTTC.

This chain links TRBV24-1 with TRBJ2-1; D may be TRBD1 (6 bases). This CDR3 contains 18 residues. The germline CDR1 and CDR2 sequences are KGHDR and SFDVKD. V dropped 1 base and J dropped 0 bases, with 15 bases sitting between them. The CDR3: CATSDFPATGASYNEQFF. CDR3 DNA: TGTGCCACCAGTGATTTCCCTGCGACAGGTGCCTCCTACAATGAGCAGTTCTTC.

In its sample, this clone was seen once. The rearrangement joins TRBV24-1 to TRBJ2-2, with D perhaps TRBD2 (6 bases). Between the trimmed V and J ends, which lost 2 bases and 4 bases, there was a span of 7 bases. Germline CDR1 reads KGHDR; CDR2 reads SFDVKD. This CDR3 has 14 residues. CDR3 loop: CATSDWRGTGELFF. The DNA of the CDR3 is TGTGCCACCAGTGATTGGAGGGGCACCGGGGAGCTGTTTTTT.

The chain links TRBV5-1 to TRBJ1-2, with 8 nucleotides matching TRBD1. CDR1 is SGHRS, CDR2 YFSETQ, per germline. V trimming: 2 bases; J trimming: 6 bases; junction bases outside the gene matches: 3. The CDR3 extends over 13 amino acids. The CDR3 loop is CASSFSQGDGYTF. CDR3 nucleotides: TGCGCCAGCAGCTTCTCACAGGGGGATGGCTACACCTTC.

V usage is TRBV24-1 and J usage is TRBJ1-6; the match to TRBD1 covers 9 bases. The CDR3 is made up of 17 amino acids. V dropped 5 bases and J dropped 9; count of bases not matched to a gene: 13. Germline V lookup: CDR1 KGHDR, CDR2 SFDVKD. The CDR3 is CATSGQTGGNLGSPLHF. In nucleotides, the CDR3 is TGTGCCACCAGTGGGCAGACAGGGGGTAATTTGGGTTCACCCCTCCACTTT.

The genes are TRBV19 and TRBJ2-1; 13 positions agree with TRBD2. Per the germline V gene, CDR1 is LNHDA and CDR2 is SQIVND (reference sequence). J gave up 12 bases and V 5 bases, and 4 bases lay outside the gene matches. This CDR3 contains 13 residues. The CDR3 loop reads CASSAGLAGSQFF. The CDR3 region has the DNA TGTGCCAGTAGTGCGGGACTAGCGGGGTCGCAGTTCTTC. Supplemented by reference TRBV19 and TRBJ2-1, the full variable domain reads DGGITQSPKYLFRKEGQNVTLSCEQNLNHDAMYWYRQDPGQGLRLIYYSQIVNDFQKGDIAEGYSVSREKKESFPLTVTSAQKNPTAFYLCASSAGLAGSQFFGPGTRLTVL.

This clone occurred a few times. V gene TRBV5-5 combines with J gene TRBJ2-5, with D possibly TRBD2 on 5 matching bases. CDR3 length: 16 residues. V was shortened by 0 bases and J by 5 bases, with 17 bases between the two germline ends. Per germline, CDR1 SGHKS and CDR2 YYEKEE (reference sequence). Here the CDR3 reads CASSLADLRRVETQYF. The CDR3 DNA is TGTGCCAGCAGCTTGGCCGACCTCCGGCGGGTGGAGACCCAGTACTTC.

This clone is a singleton in its sample. The CDR3 nucleotides read TGCGCCAGCAGCCGGTCCTGGGTTAGGGGGGCCAAAAACATTCAGTACTTC. This gives the protein CASSRSWVRGAKNIQYF. V is TRBV4-1 and J is TRBJ2-4; D is possibly TRBD1 (6 bases). Germline loops: CDR1 MGHRA, CDR2 YSYEKL. V shed 4 bases and J shed 1 base, with 17 bases lying between them. CDR3 length equals 17 residues.

The chain links TRBV4-1 to TRBJ1-2; tentative D call: TRBD1 (6 bases). The length of the CDR3 is 13 residues. Germline lookup yields CDR1 MGHRA and CDR2 YSYEKL. V lost 1 base to trimming and J lost 8 bases, with 11 bases between them. CDR3 bases: TGCGCCAGCAGCCAAGTGGACAGTCGGGGCTACACCTTC. It codes for CASSQVDSRGYTF.